The T cell receptor beta chain under discussion was sequenced for a study of T-cell reconstitution after alpha-beta-depleted transplantation in children. There are 12 residues in the CDR3. Germline V gene sequence: CDR1 GTSNPN, CDR2 SVGIG (reference sequence). Trimming took 2 bases from V and 1 from J, leaving 6 bases between them. Whole-study findings and limits: High day-60 TCRbeta diversity in some patients came from surviving recipient T cells and thymic progenitors.

This clonotype was counted at least ten times. Its antigen is as yet unknown. A library of TCRbeta sequences, prepared with unique molecular identifiers, was generated. TCRdb re-called the PCR reads through MiXCR, storing one row per CDR3 protein. The table lists tens of thousands of distinct CDR3 sequences, 5.5% to 7.5% of them singletons. The receptor's source is a male patient aged 5 to 17 who had a stem cell transplant for acute myeloid leukemia, so the T cells may come from the graft donor. The chain recombines TRBV30 with TRBJ2-7; D gene uncertain. The sample consisted of PBMCs, mostly from graft donor cells, taken 180 days after TCRalphabeta/CD19-depleted stem cell transplant. DNA for the CDR3: TGTGCCTGGAGTAGGCAGTCCTACGAGCAGTACTTC. It codes for CAWSRQSYEQYF.